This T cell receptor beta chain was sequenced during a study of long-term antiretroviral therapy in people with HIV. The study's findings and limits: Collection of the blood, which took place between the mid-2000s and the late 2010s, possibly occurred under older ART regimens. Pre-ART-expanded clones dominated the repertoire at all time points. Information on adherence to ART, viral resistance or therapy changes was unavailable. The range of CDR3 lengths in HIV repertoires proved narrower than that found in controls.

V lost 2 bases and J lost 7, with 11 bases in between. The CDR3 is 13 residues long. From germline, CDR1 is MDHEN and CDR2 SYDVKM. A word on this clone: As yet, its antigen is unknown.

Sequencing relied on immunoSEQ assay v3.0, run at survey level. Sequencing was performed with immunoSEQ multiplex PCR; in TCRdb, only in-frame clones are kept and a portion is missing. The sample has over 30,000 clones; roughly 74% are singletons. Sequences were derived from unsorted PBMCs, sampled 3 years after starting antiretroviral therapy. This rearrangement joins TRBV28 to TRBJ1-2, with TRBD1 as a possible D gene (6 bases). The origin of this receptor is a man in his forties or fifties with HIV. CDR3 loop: CASSLRGAGGYTF. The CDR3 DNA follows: TGTGCCAGCAGTTTAAGGGGGGCCGGTGGCTACACCTTC.